This T cell receptor beta chain came from a study of monozygotic twins with inflammatory bowel disease (dated by TCRdb to 2018 to 2020). Broadly, across the study: A total of some 30 monozygotic twin pairs were included in the full study, comprising nine German pairs (four IBD-concordant, five IBD-discordant) and 19 IBD-discordant Danish pairs. The search for disease-associated traits relied mainly on comparing, within discordant pairs, IBD patients with their genetically identical healthy co-twins. Each individual had, on average, about 151 000 unique TCRalpha sequences and 181 000 unique TCRbeta sequences available for analysis.

Turning to this clonotype: Its cognate antigen has yet to be identified.

The paper's findings and limits, for the study overall: Fewer clonotypes were shared with other individuals by IBD patients than by healthy twins, most markedly in patients showing signs of disease activity. Differing immunosuppressive treatments among patients may have added background noise and inter-individual variability to the repertoires. The analysis was unable to tell apart different T cell subtypes. TCRbeta repertoire diversity, by inverse Simpson index, was decreased in IBD patients compared with their healthy co-twins. Repertoire similarity did not differ between concordant and discordant twins, which could be due to limited statistical power. The results gave no support for a single strong signal or clonotype linked to IBD.

The CDR3 measures 16 amino acids from cysteine to phenylalanine. No DNA accompanies this entry. The germline V gene (reference sequence) specifies SEHNR as CDR1 and FQNEAQ as CDR2. From each donor, an approximately 2.5 ml peripheral blood sample was collected into PAXgene tubes and stored at -80 degrees C. Total RNA was isolated from whole blood with the PAXgene blood miRNA kit on an automated QIAcube, without T cell sorting. Peripheral blood from monozygotic twin pairs concordant or discordant for inflammatory bowel disease was subjected to deep TCRalpha and TCRbeta repertoire profiling with unique molecular barcoding. For every twin pair, smoking habits were documented, and each individual was categorised as a current, former or never smoker. The library was built by means of 5' RACE. Each TCR library was prepared from around 3,400 ng of total RNA. cDNA was synthesized with SMARTScribe reverse transcriptase in eight separate reactions per sample. During cDNA synthesis, unique molecular identifiers containing a 6-nucleotide sample barcode were introduced by template switching. Amplification of TCRalpha and TCRbeta cDNA involved two nested PCRs of roughly 16 and 10 cycles, and each PCR was followed by bead purification. Before amplification, cDNA was treated with uracil DNA-glycosylase and purified using the QIAquick PCR purification kit. In the second PCR, Illumina TruSeq-compatible adapters and sample-specific barcodes were added. Library quality and concentration were assessed using TapeStation and Qubit, and 5 ng of each library was pooled. Sequencing of the pooled libraries was done on an Illumina HiSeq2500 single-index Rapid Run using custom sequencing primers and 2 x 100 bp reads. On the study's bioinformatics: MiGEC version 1.2.6 was used for UMI-based consensus assembly to correct PCR and sequencing errors. MiXCR version 2.1.1 was used to carry out V(D)J alignment, clonotype assembly and CDR3 extraction. Normalisation of gene usage, clonotype sharing and MAIT/NKT TCR abundance was achieved by analysing the top 1000, 10 000 and 20 000 clonotypes per sample. After downsampling to 27 000 UMIs, diversity was calculated as the inverse Simpson index using the vegan R package. Paired Mann-Whitney U tests on discordant twin pairs were used, with Benjamini-Hochberg multiple-testing correction. Once TCRdb had reprocessed the reads, it stored one entry per CDR3 protein sequence and supplied no DNA. The V and J calls, along with clone size, are taken from TCRdb and not from the paper's own processing. This sample's clone table shows a few hundred thousand distinct CDR3 sequences. The ten largest clonotypes hold 2.6% of the sample.

This receptor chain uses TRBV7-9 and TRBJ2-7; TCRdb proposes TRBD1, but this gene call is untestable without DNA. The sequence was obtained from a human donor with ulcerative colitis or Crohn's disease, or a healthy co-twin of an affected twin (not recorded which). Sample: blood. The CDR3 reads CASSPYGTEKPYEQYF. The variable domain in full, with residues beyond the CDR3 obtained from the reference TRBV7-9 and TRBJ2-7 genes, is DTGVSQNPRHKITKRGQNVTFRCDPISEHNRLYWYRQTLGQGPEFLTYFQNEAQLEKSRLLSDRFSAERPKGSFSTLEIQRTEQGDSAMYLCASSPYGTEKPYEQYFGPGTRLTVT.